Below, 18 T cell receptor beta chains from the same sample are listed, as sequenced in a study of blood T cell repertoires in COVID-19. Method: immunoSEQ multiplex PCR; TCRdb's copy keeps in-frame clones and lacks some. Of some 120,000 clones listed, less than 90% are singletons. Source material: peripheral blood. These receptors came from a man aged 25-40 years with acute or convalescent COVID-19.

The chain joins TRBV7-9 to TRBJ2-7; D possibly corresponds to TRBD1 (6 bases). The V end was cut by 5 bases, the J end by 2 bases, with 10 bases between. Germline loops: CDR1 SEHNR, CDR2 FQNEAQ (reference sequence). CDR3 length: 13 residues. This CDR3 is CASSPRDTYEQYV. The CDR3, as DNA: TGTGCCAGCAGCCCCCGGGACACCTACGAGCAGTACGTC.

This chain uses TRBV4-1 with TRBJ2-2; 12 positions agree with TRBD2. This CDR3 is 21 amino acids long. Germline lookup yields CDR1 MGHRA and CDR2 YSYEKL. After removal of 4 bases from V and 4 bases from J, the junction contained 19 bases not matched to a gene. This CDR3 reads CASSPRTTSSGRDGVTGELFF. As DNA, the CDR3 is TGCGCCAGCAGCCCTAGGACGACTTCTAGCGGGAGGGATGGGGTCACCGGGGAGCTGTTTTTT.

V usage is TRBV2 and J usage is TRBJ2-5; TRBD1 matches at 7 bases. Germline CDR1 and CDR2: SNHLY and FYNNEI. Trimming removed 1 base from V and 4 bases from J; junction bases left unmatched: 12. This CDR3 has 17 amino acids. CDR3 sequence: CASSEGGGRRIGETQYF. The CDR3, as DNA: TGTGCCAGCAGTGAAGGAGGGGGCCGGAGAATAGGAGAGACCCAGTACTTC.

V is TRBV18 and J is TRBJ2-3, with 9 bases identical to TRBD1. In germline, CDR1 is KGHSH, CDR2 LQKENI. This CDR3 is 15 amino acids long. Losses at the gene ends were 6 bases for V and 1 base for J; bases not matched to a gene: 5. The CDR3: CASSRQGGRTDTQYF. The CDR3 DNA reads TGTGCCAGCTCCCGACAGGGGGGTCGCACAGATACGCAGTATTTT.

The chain carries TRBV4-2 and TRBJ1-4, with 7 bases identical to TRBD1. This CDR3 is built from 14 residues. Unmatched junction bases numbered 2, after V lost 3 bases and J lost 4 bases. Germline V gives CDR1 LGHNA, CDR2 YNFKEQ. The CDR3: CASSQTGYNEKLFF. Written as DNA, the CDR3 is TGTGCCAGCAGCCAGACAGGGTATAATGAAAAACTGTTTTTT.

The V call is TRBV6-6, the J call TRBJ2-7; the match to TRBD1 covers 8 bases. The V gene's germline CDR1 is MNHNY and CDR2 SVGAGI (reference sequence). V gave up 8 bases and J gave up 4 bases; unmatched junction bases: 10. The CDR3 spans 14 residues. The CDR3 coding sequence is TGTGCCAGCTTACAACGCCAGGGGGCGTACGAGCAGTACTTC. It encodes CASLQRQGAYEQYF.

This chain links TRBV13 with TRBJ2-5; possibly TRBD1 for D (6 bases). From germline, CDR1 is PRHDT and CDR2 FYEKMQ (reference sequence). The CDR3 is 11 residues long. V gave up 4 bases and J gave up 10 bases, with 10 bases separating them. The CDR3 sequence is CASSSGALQYF. DNA for the CDR3: TGTGCCAGCAGCTCAGGGGCTCTCCAGTACTTC.

V gene TRBV12-3 or TRBV12-4 combines with J gene TRBJ2-7; 8 bases line up with TRBD1. V shed 10 bases and J 6 bases; nucleotides not matched to a gene: 8. CDR3 length equals 12 residues. This CDR3 is CATTLGTGEQYF. CDR3 nucleotide sequence: TGTGCCACCACCCTAGGGACAGGCGAGCAGTACTTC.

V is TRBV6-6 and J is TRBJ1-5, with D possibly matching TRBD1 (5 bases). Germline V gene lookup returns CDR1 MNHNY and CDR2 SVGAGI (reference sequence). Trimming cost V 2 bases and J 9 bases, with 17 bases left between them. There are 15 residues in the CDR3. The DNA for the CDR3 is TGTGCCAGCAGTTACGGTGGGGGAGGCCCCCTGCCCCAGCATTTT. Translating gives CASSYGGGGPLPQHF.

The rearrangement links TRBV9 to TRBJ1-5, with a weak D call TRBD1 (6 bases). Germline-derived CDR1 and CDR2 are SGDLS and YYNGEE. The CDR3 has 14 residues. Trimming took 4 bases from V and 3 from J, leaving 11 bases between them. The CDR3 protein is CASSLTGYNQPQHF. The CDR3 nucleotides are TGTGCCAGCAGCTTGACAGGCTACAATCAGCCCCAGCATTTT.

The rearrangement links TRBV6-5 to TRBJ1-5; D is ambiguous. The V gene's germline CDR1 is MNHEY and CDR2 SVGAGI. With 6 bases removed from V and 5 bases from J, the gap between germline ends came to 8 bases. The CDR3 spans 12 residues. The CDR3 reads CASSTRDQPQHF. As DNA, the CDR3 is TGTGCCAGCAGCACCCGAGATCAGCCCCAGCATTTT.

The CDR3 spells CASSYWSGASYNEQFF. CDR3 bases: TGTGCCAGCAGTTACTGGAGCGGGGCTTCCTACAATGAGCAGTTCTTC. V is TRBV6-5 and J is TRBJ2-1, with 7 bases aligning to TRBD2. This CDR3 has 16 residues. V dropped 1 base and J dropped 1; count of bases not matched to a gene: 4. CDR1 and CDR2 from the germline V gene are MNHEY and SVGAGI.

The chain joins TRBV10-2 to TRBJ1-1; 9 bases map to TRBD1. Germline V CDR1 and CDR2: WSHSY, SAAADI. The CDR3 covers 14 residues. The V segment lost 10 bases and the J segment 3 bases; nucleotides outside the gene matches: 9. CDR3 sequence (DNA): TGCGCCACTAGAGGCGACAGGGGGTACACTGAAGCTTTCTTT. Translating gives CATRGDRGYTEAFF.

The V call is TRBV12-5, the J call TRBJ2-7, with D possibly TRBD1 on 8 matching bases. CDR1 and CDR2 (germline): LGHNT, FRNRAP. Trimming left V 4 bases short and J 3 bases short, with 25 bases between. The CDR3 extends over 18 amino acids. The CDR3 DNA reads TGTGCTAGTGGTTCAACCCCCAGGGGGCTAGCGGTTTACTACGAGCAGTACTTC. The encoded protein is CASGSTPRGLAVYYEQYF.

In this sample, this clone turned up many times. The chain employs TRBV10-3 and TRBJ2-2; 12 positions agree with TRBD2. This CDR3 has 16 residues. Germline V gives CDR1 ENHRY, CDR2 SYGVKD. Germline trimming cut 3 bases from V and 5 bases from J; bases unmatched to any gene: 4. The CDR3 loop reads CAISDPGLAGTGELFF. CDR3 DNA sequence: TGTGCCATCAGTGACCCAGGACTAGCGGGAACCGGGGAGCTGTTTTTT.

This clone was counted a few times. The chain uses TRBV19 and TRBJ1-6; D unresolved. V lost 3 bases and J lost 8, with 8 bases in between. Germline-derived CDR1 and CDR2 are LNHDA and SQIVND (reference sequence). The CDR3 contains 13 residues. CDR3 DNA sequence: TGTGCCAGTAGTATGCGTGTGGATTCACCCCTCCACTTT. It specifies CASSMRVDSPLHF.

V gene TRBV7-9 combines with J gene TRBJ2-2; D possibly corresponds to TRBD2 (6 bases). Trimming took off 5 bases at V and 6 bases at J, with 22 bases between the two ends. There are 17 residues in the CDR3. Germline V gene sequence: CDR1 SEHNR, CDR2 FQNEAQ (reference sequence). The chain's CDR3 is CASSQGARGPLAGELFF. The DNA of the CDR3 is TGTGCCAGCAGCCAAGGGGCGCGGGGACCTCTGGCCGGGGAGCTGTTTTTT.

The chain combines TRBV7-2 with TRBJ2-2; possibly TRBD2 for D (6 bases). This CDR3 has 15 residues. Germline CDR1 and CDR2: SGHTA and FQGNSA. V was shortened by 3 bases and J by 3 bases, with 11 bases between the two germline ends. In nucleotides, the CDR3 is TGTGCCAGCAGCTTCGGGACTTTGTACACCGGGGAGCTGTTTTTT. Protein: CASSFGTLYTGELFF.